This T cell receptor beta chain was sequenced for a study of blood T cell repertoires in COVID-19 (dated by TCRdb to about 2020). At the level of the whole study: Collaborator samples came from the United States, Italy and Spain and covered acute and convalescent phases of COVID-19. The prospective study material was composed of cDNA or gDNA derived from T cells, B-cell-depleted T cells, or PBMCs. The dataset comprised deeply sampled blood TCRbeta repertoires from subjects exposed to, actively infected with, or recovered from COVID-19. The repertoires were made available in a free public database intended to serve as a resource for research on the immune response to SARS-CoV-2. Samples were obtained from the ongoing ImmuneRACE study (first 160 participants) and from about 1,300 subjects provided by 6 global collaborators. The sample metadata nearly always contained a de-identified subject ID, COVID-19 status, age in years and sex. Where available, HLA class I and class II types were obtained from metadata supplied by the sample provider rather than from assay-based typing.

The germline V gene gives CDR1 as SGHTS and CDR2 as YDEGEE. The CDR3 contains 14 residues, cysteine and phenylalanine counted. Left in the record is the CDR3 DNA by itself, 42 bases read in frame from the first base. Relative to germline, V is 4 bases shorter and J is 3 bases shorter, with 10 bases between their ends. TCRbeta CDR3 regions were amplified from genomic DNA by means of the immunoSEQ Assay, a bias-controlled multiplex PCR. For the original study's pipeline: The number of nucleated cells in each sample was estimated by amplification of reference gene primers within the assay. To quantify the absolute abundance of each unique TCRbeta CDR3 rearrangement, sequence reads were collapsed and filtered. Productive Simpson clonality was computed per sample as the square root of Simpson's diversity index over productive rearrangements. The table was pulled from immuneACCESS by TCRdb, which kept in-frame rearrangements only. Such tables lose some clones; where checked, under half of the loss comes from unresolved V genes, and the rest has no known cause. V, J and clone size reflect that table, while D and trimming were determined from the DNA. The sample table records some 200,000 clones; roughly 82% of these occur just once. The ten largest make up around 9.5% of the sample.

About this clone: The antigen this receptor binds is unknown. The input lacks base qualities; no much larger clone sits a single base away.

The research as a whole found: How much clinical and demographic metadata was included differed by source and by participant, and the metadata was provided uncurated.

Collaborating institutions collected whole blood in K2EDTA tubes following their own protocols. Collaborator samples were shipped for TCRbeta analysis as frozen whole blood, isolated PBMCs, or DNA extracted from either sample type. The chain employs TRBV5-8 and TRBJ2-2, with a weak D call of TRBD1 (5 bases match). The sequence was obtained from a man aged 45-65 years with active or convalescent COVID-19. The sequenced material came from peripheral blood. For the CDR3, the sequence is CASSRQGDTGELFF. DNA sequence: TGTGCCAGCAGCCGCCAGGGCGACACCGGGGAGCTGTTTTTT.